The following is a TCR beta chain sequence with its context. Pooled together were second doses at about 4 or about 12 weeks. This entry is derived from a study of T cell responses to AZD1222 COVID-19 vaccine. TCRdb's copy holds only in-frame clones and misses some; the assay was immunoSEQ multiplex PCR. Among 110,000 to 150,000 clones listed, roughly 93% were seen once. Germline V gene lookup returns CDR1 SNHLY and CDR2 FYNNEI. V gave up 3 bases and J gave up 7 bases, with 12 bases separating them. The CDR3 loop spans 13 amino acids. The chain recombines TRBV2 with TRBJ1-2, with D perhaps matching TRBD1 (6 bases). Sequenced here: peripheral blood, sampled 28 days after the second AZD1222 dose. The source is an adult who received the AZD1222 COVID-19 vaccine. CDR3 sequence: CASSDWGAIGYTF. In nucleotides, the CDR3 is TGTGCCAGCAGTGATTGGGGGGCGATTGGCTACACCTTC.